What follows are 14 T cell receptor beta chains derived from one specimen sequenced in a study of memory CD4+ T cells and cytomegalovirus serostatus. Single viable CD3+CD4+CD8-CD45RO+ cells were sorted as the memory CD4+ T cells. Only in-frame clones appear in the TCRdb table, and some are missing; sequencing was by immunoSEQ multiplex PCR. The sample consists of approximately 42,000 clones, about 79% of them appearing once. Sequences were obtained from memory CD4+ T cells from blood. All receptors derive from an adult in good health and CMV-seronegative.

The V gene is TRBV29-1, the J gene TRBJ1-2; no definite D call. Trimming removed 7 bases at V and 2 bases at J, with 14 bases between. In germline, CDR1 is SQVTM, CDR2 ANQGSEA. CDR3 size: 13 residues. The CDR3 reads CSAHLGGNYGYTF. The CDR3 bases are TGCAGCGCCCACCTAGGAGGGAACTATGGCTACACCTTC.

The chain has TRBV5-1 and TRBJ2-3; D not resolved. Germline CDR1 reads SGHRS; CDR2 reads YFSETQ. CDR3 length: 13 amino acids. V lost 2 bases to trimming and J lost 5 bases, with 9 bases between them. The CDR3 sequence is CASSFRPLDTQYF. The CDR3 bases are TGCGCCAGCAGCTTTCGGCCATTAGATACGCAGTATTTT.

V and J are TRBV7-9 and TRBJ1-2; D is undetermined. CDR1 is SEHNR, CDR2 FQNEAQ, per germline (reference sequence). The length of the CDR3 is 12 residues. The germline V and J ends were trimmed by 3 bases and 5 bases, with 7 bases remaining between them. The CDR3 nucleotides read TGTGCCAGCAGCTTCGGGGAATATGGCTACACCTTC. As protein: CASSFGEYGYTF.

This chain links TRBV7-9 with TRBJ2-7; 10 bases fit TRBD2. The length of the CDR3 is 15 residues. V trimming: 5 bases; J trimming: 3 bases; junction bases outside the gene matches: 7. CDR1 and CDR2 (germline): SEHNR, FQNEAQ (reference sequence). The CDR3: CASSLITSGVYEQYF. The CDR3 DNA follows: TGTGCCAGCAGCCTCATTACTAGCGGGGTCTACGAGCAGTACTTC.

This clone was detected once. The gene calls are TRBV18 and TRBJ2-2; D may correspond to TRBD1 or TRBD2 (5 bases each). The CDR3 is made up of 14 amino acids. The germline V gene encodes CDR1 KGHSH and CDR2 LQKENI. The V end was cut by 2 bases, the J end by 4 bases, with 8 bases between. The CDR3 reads CASSPKGTTGELFF. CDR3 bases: TGTGCCAGCTCACCAAAGGGGACCACCGGGGAGCTGTTTTTT.

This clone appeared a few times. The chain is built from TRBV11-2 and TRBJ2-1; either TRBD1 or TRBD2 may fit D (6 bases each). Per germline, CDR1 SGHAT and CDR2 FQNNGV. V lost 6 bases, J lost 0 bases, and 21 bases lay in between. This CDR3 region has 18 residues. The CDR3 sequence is CASSSRGLAPSSYNEQFF. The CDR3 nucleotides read TGTGCCAGCAGTTCCCGGGGGCTAGCTCCTAGCTCCTACAATGAGCAGTTCTTC. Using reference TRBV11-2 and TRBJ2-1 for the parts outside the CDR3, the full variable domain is EAGVAQSPRYKIIEKRQSVAFWCNPISGHATLYWYQQILGQGPKLLIQFQNNGVVDDSQLPKDRFSAERLKGVDSTLKIQPAKLEDSAVYLCASSSRGLAPSSYNEQFFGPGTRLTVL.

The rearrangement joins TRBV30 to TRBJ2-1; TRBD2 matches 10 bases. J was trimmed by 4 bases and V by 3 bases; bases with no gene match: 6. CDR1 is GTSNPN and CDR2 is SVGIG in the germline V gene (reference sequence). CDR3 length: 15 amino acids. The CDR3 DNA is TGTGCCTGGAGCCGGACTAGCGGAAATTACAATGAGCAGTTCTTC. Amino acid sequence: CAWSRTSGNYNEQFF.

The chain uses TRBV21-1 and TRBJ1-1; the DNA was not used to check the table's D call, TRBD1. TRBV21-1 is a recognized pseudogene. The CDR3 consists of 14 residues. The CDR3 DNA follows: TGTGCCAGCAGCAAAAAGGGACAGAACACTGAAGCTTTCTTT. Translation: CASSKKGQNTEAFF.

CDR3: CASSLAGFLYNEQFF. The CDR3 DNA follows: TGTGCCAGCAGCTTAGCAGGTTTTTTATACAATGAGCAGTTCTTC. The chain combines TRBV5-4 with TRBJ2-1; no firm D call. The CDR3 loop spans 15 amino acids. Germline V gene data show CDR1 as SGHNT and CDR2 as YYREEE (reference sequence). Trimming stripped 2 bases from V and 4 bases from J, with 13 bases between.

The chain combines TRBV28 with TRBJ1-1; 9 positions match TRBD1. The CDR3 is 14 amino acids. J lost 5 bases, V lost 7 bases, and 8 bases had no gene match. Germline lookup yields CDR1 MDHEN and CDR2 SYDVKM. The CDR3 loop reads CASTGDRVYTEAFF. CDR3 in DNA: TGTGCCAGCACAGGGGACAGGGTCTATACTGAAGCTTTCTTT.

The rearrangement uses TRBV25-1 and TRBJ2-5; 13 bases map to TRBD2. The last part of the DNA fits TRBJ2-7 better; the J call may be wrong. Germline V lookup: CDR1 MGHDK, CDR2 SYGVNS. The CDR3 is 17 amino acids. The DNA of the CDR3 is TGTGCCAGCTTCGCTGGACTAGCGGGAGTTGTGACCTACGAGCAGTACTTC. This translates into CASFAGLAGVVTYEQYF.

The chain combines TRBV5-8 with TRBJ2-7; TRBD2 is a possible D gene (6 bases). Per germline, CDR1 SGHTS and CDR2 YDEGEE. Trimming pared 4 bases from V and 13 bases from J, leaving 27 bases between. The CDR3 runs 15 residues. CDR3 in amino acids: CASSGGVTNGEGNYF. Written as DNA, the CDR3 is TGTGCCAGCAGCGGAGGGGTGACTAACGGTGAGGGAAATTACTTC.

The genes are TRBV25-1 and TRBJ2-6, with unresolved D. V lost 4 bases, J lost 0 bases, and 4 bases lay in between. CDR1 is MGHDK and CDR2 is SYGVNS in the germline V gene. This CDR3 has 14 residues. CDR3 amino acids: CASSGNSGANVLTF. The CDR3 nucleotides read TGTGCCAGCAGTGGGAACTCTGGGGCCAACGTCCTGACTTTC.

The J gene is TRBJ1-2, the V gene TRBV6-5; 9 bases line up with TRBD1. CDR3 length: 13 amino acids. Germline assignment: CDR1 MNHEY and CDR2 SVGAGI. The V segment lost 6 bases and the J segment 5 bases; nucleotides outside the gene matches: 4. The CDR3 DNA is TGTGCCAGCAGGGCCGGGACAGGGTATGGCTACACCTTC. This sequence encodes CASRAGTGYGYTF.